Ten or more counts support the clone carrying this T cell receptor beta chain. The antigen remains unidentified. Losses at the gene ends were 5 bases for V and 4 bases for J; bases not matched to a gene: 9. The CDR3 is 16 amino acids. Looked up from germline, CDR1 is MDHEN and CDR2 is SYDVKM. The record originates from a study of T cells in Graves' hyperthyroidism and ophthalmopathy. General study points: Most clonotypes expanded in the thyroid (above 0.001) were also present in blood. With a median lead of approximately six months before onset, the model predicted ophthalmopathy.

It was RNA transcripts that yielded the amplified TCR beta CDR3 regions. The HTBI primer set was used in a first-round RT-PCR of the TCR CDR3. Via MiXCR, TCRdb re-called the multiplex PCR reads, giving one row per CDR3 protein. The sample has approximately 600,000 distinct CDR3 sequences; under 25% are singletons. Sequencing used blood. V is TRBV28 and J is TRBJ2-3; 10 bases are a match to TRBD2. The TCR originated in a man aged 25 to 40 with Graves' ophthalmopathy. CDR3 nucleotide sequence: TGTGCCAGCAGTACCCAGGGGAGCGGGAGGGCAGATACGCAGTATTTT. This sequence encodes CASSTQGSGRADTQYF.